This entry lists 28 T cell receptor beta chains sequenced from one sample in a study of blood T cell repertoires in COVID-19. TCRdb keeps only in-frame clones here, not all; method: immunoSEQ multiplex PCR. The data contain 250,000 or so clones, 75% to 90% of them seen just once; the ten biggest clones take up 2.5% to 3%. Input material: peripheral blood. The receptors stem from a woman under 40 with active or convalescent COVID-19.

This rearrangement joins TRBV25-1 to TRBJ2-7, with 8 bases aligning to TRBD1. This CDR3 has 13 residues. Germline CDR1 is MGHDK and CDR2 is SYGVNS. J gave up 0 bases and V 8 bases, and 3 bases lay outside the gene matches. The CDR3 DNA reads as TGTGCCAGCGGACAGGGACCCTCCTACGAGCAGTACTTC. Its protein product is CASGQGPSYEQYF.

This chain uses TRBV6-5 with TRBJ2-5; maybe TRBD1 (5 bases). CDR3 length equals 12 residues. Trimming took off 4 bases at V and 7 bases at J, with 10 bases between the two ends. CDR1 is MNHEY and CDR2 is SVGAGI in the germline V gene. CDR3 in DNA: TGTGCCAGCAGTTCCACCGACAGGACCCAGTACTTC. Translating gives CASSSTDRTQYF.

The rearrangement uses TRBV19 and TRBJ1-1; unclear D gene. Trimming shortened V by 4 bases and J by 1 base, and 13 bases separated the two germline ends. CDR3 length: 15 residues. CDR1 is LNHDA, CDR2 SQIVND, per germline (reference sequence). CDR3 amino acids: CASSSPRGGNTEAFF. The CDR3 nucleotides are TGTGCCAGTAGTAGCCCACGGGGAGGGAACACTGAAGCTTTCTTT. Full variable domain (missing parts from reference TRBV19 and TRBJ1-1): DGGITQSPKYLFRKEGQNVTLSCEQNLNHDAMYWYRQDPGQGLRLIYYSQIVNDFQKGDIAEGYSVSREKKESFPLTVTSAQKNPTAFYLCASSSPRGGNTEAFFGQGTRLTVV.

CDR3: CASTGQIYSNQPQHF. CDR3 in DNA: TGTGCCAGCACGGGACAGATCTATAGCAATCAGCCCCAGCATTTT. J is TRBJ1-5 and V is TRBV27, with 7 bases matching TRBD1. Germline CDR1 and CDR2: MNHEY and SMNVEV (reference sequence). The CDR3 has 15 amino acids. V was pared by 7 bases and J by 0 bases, with 6 bases of the junction left unmatched.

This clone was picked up a small number of times. J is TRBJ1-1 and V is TRBV2; D not resolved. With 6 bases removed from V and 0 bases from J, the gap between germline ends came to 11 bases. Germline CDR1 reads SNHLY; CDR2 reads FYNNEI. The CDR3 is made up of 14 amino acids. This chain's CDR3 is CASRPPRMNTEAFF. DNA of the CDR3: TGTGCCAGCAGACCTCCGCGCATGAACACTGAAGCTTTCTTT. The complete variable domain, with remaining parts taken from reference TRBV2 and TRBJ1-1, reads EPEVTQTPSHQVTQMGQEVILRCVPISNHLYFYWYRQILGQKVEFLVSFYNNEISEKSEIFDDQFSVERPDGSNFTLKIRSTKLEDSAMYFCASRPPRMNTEAFFGQGTRLTVV.

Turning to this clone: A junction boundary mismatches the germline segment, possibly from a read error. In the same sample, other DNA sequences code for this CDR3. The rearrangement joins TRBV7-3 to TRBJ1-1; D uncertain. The CDR3 consists of 13 residues. Germline loops: CDR1 SGHTA, CDR2 FQGTGA. CDR3 in amino acids: CASSITGNTEAFF. CDR3 coding DNA: TGTGCCAGCAGCATAACCGGGAACACTGAAGCTTTCTTT.

The chain joins TRBV5-1 to TRBJ1-6; the D is unclear. V was trimmed by 0 bases and J by 6 bases, leaving 13 bases between them. CDR3 length: 16 residues. Germline CDR1 is SGHRS and CDR2 is YFSETQ. CDR3 residues: CASSLVEPAVNSPLHF. The CDR3 DNA reads TGCGCCAGCAGCTTGGTAGAGCCCGCGGTTAATTCACCCCTCCACTTT.

This chain joins TRBV6-2 or TRBV6-3 and TRBJ1-2, with TRBD1 matching over 8 bases. V shed 5 bases and J 0 bases; nucleotides not matched to a gene: 5. The CDR3 is 15 residues long. From germline, CDR1 is MNHEY and CDR2 SVGEGT. This chain's CDR3 is CASSMYRGSNYGYTF. CDR3 bases: TGTGCCAGCAGTATGTACAGGGGGTCTAACTATGGCTACACCTTC.

The rearrangement joins TRBV2 to TRBJ1-5, with 7 bases identical to TRBD1. In germline, CDR1 is SNHLY, CDR2 FYNNEI. The V segment lost 1 base and the J segment 7 bases; nucleotides outside the gene matches: 4. The CDR3 is 14 amino acids. The CDR3 region is CASSEGQGGQPQHF. The CDR3 DNA follows: TGTGCCAGCAGTGAAGGACAGGGAGGCCAGCCCCAGCATTTT.

This clone was seen just once. This chain uses TRBV5-6 with TRBJ1-1; 11 bases agree with TRBD1. This CDR3 has 15 amino acids. Per the germline V gene, CDR1 is SGHDT and CDR2 is YYEEEE. The junction had 9 bases not matched to a gene; V was cut back by 5 bases and J by 6 bases. The CDR3 bases are TGTGCCAGCAGGAATGCGGGACAGGGGGATCCTGAAGCTTTCTTT. This translates into CASRNAGQGDPEAFF. Full variable domain (outside the CDR3, taken from reference TRBV5-6 and TRBJ1-1): DAGVTQSPTHLIKTRGQQVTLRCSPKSGHDTVSWYQQALGQGPQFIFQYYEEEERQRGNFPDRFSGHQFPNYSSELNVNALLLGDSALYLCASRNAGQGDPEAFFGQGTRLTVV.

The chain employs TRBV10-1 and TRBJ1-2, with D hard to call. Trimming took 0 bases from V and 3 from J, leaving 8 bases between them. CDR1 is WNHNN and CDR2 is SYGVQD in the germline V gene (reference sequence). The CDR3 is made up of 14 amino acids. CDR3 DNA sequence: TGCGCCAGCAGTGAGTCGAGGCGGCACTATGGCTACACCTTC. This gives the protein CASSESRRHYGYTF.

The chain recombines TRBV10-1 with TRBJ2-7; D is ambiguous. This CDR3 has 12 amino acids. V shed 3 bases and J shed 3 bases, with 6 bases lying between them. Germline V lookup: CDR1 WNHNN, CDR2 SYGVQD (reference sequence). The CDR3 bases are TGCGCCAGCAGTGATAACAGCTACGAGCAGTACTTC. Encoded protein: CASSDNSYEQYF.

This chain connects TRBV5-1 to TRBJ2-1; D is possibly TRBD2 (6 bases). V was pared by 5 bases and J by 5 bases, with 20 bases between. Germline CDR1 is SGHRS and CDR2 is YFSETQ. The CDR3 runs to 16 residues. The CDR3 loop is CASRTRAPLQNNEQFF. DNA for the CDR3: TGCGCCAGCAGGACTAGGGCTCCACTTCAGAACAATGAGCAGTTCTTC.

The gene calls are TRBV2 and TRBJ2-7; 11 bases map to TRBD2. The CDR3 runs 13 residues. Germline CDR1 is SNHLY and CDR2 is FYNNEI. Trimming cost V 4 bases and J 6 bases; bases outside gene matches: 2. Here the CDR3 reads CASSGGLAVEQYF. CDR3 bases: TGTGCCAGCAGTGGGGGACTAGCGGTCGAGCAGTACTTC.

The chain joins TRBV28 to TRBJ2-5, with D uncertain. V gave up 7 bases and J gave up 1 base, with 4 bases separating them. This CDR3 has 11 residues. Germline CDR1 is MDHEN and CDR2 is SYDVKM. The CDR3: CASTSQETQYF. The CDR3 DNA follows: TGTGCCAGCACGAGCCAAGAGACCCAGTACTTC. Combining the CDR3 with reference TRBV28 and TRBJ2-5 gives the whole variable domain DVKVTQSSRYLVKRTGEKVFLECVQDMDHENMFWYRQDPGLGLRLIYFSYDVKMKEKGDIPEGYSVSREKKERFSLILESASTNQTSMYLCASTSQETQYFGPGTRLLVL.

The chain joins TRBV6-5 to TRBJ1-2; 7 bases are a match to TRBD1. This CDR3 has 13 residues. Germline lookup yields CDR1 MNHEY and CDR2 SVGAGI. J gave up 2 bases and V 10 bases, and 7 bases lay outside the gene matches. The CDR3 DNA sequence: TGTGCCACCGGGACAGCCATGAACTATGGCTACACCTTC. Its protein product is CATGTAMNYGYTF.

The chain uses TRBV14 and TRBJ2-7; perhaps TRBD2 as D (6 bases). Trimming left V 3 bases short and J 4 bases short, with 10 bases between. CDR1 and CDR2 from the germline V gene are SGHDN and FVKESK. The CDR3 spans 13 residues. CDR3 in DNA: TGTGCCAGCAGCCACCCGACTAGTTACGAGCAGTACTTC. It codes for CASSHPTSYEQYF.

The chain uses TRBV7-2 and TRBJ2-3, with TRBD2 matching 10 bases. Per the germline V gene, CDR1 is SGHTA and CDR2 is FQGNSA. This CDR3 contains 15 residues. V lost 5 bases to trimming and J lost 6 bases; unmatched junction nucleotides: 8. CDR3 coding DNA: TGTGCCAGCAGCACCCAGCGGGGGGGCGGGGATACGCAGTATTTT. Residues: CASSTQRGGGDTQYF. Filled out from reference TRBV7-2 and TRBJ2-3, the complete variable domain reads GAGVSQSPSNKVTEKGKDVELRCDPISGHTALYWYRQSLGQGLEFLIYFQGNSAPDKSGLPSDRFSAERTGGSVSTLTIQRTQQEDSAVYLCASSTQRGGGDTQYFGPGTRLTVL.

The genes are TRBV3-1 (or the pseudogene TRBV3-2) and TRBJ1-6; 8 bases agree with TRBD1. Per germline, CDR1 LGHDT and CDR2 YNNKEL (reference sequence). The ends lost 4 bases at V and 10 bases at J; junction bases unmatched: 6. CDR3 length equals 14 residues. The CDR3 DNA sequence: TGTGCCAGCAGCCCAGGACAGGGAAGGTCACCCCTCCACTTT. It specifies CASSPGQGRSPLHF.

This clone was seen a handful of times. The chain employs TRBV11-3 and TRBJ2-1; D ambiguous. Trimming pared 1 base from V and 4 bases from J, leaving 11 bases between. This CDR3 spans 15 amino acids. CDR1 is SGHNT and CDR2 is YENEEA in the germline V gene. The CDR3 DNA follows: TGTGCCAGCAGCTTAGCGGCAGGCAATTACAATGAGCAGTTCTTC. It is translated as CASSLAAGNYNEQFF.

The J gene is TRBJ2-7, the V gene TRBV6-2 or TRBV6-3; 10 positions match TRBD1. V shed 3 bases, J shed 5 bases, and the junction held 7 bases outside the gene matches. The CDR3 runs to 15 residues. Germline CDR1 and CDR2: MNHEY and SVGEGT. CDR3 loop: CASSYTGTGANEQYF. The DNA for the CDR3 is TGTGCCAGCAGTTATACCGGGACAGGGGCCAACGAGCAGTACTTC.

The CDR3 region is CASSLEQPNSPLHF. The CDR3 DNA reads as TGTGCCAGCAGCTTGGAACAGCCTAATTCACCCCTCCACTTT. This sequence joins TRBV5-6 and TRBJ1-6; D not certain. Trimming pared 0 bases from V and 6 bases from J, leaving 7 bases between. The CDR3 spans 14 residues. CDR1 and CDR2 from the germline V gene are SGHDT and YYEEEE.

The CDR3 is CASSLAPLGQARFDGNTIYF. CDR3 DNA: TGTGCCAGCAGCTTAGCGCCCTTGGGACAGGCGCGGTTCGATGGAAACACCATATATTTT. The V and J genes are TRBV7-2 and TRBJ1-3; TRBD1 matches at 8 bases. With V trimmed by 0 bases and J by 3 bases, 16 bases remained unmatched. Germline values: CDR1 SGHTA, CDR2 FQGNSA. This CDR3 region has 20 residues.

The chain uses TRBV6-1 and TRBJ2-7; tentative D call: TRBD2 (5 bases). V was cut by 1 base and J by 2 bases, with 12 bases left in between. CDR3 size: 15 residues. Looked up from germline, CDR1 is MNHNS and CDR2 is SASEGT. CDR3 amino acids: CASSEVGLLAYEQYF. The CDR3 DNA follows: TGTGCCAGCAGTGAAGTAGGACTTCTGGCCTACGAGCAGTACTTC.

The chain combines TRBV18 with TRBJ2-5, with D maybe TRBD2 (6 bases). Germline CDR1 KGHSH, CDR2 LQKENI. The CDR3 spans 15 residues. Trimming shortened V by 3 bases and J by 1 base, and 12 bases separated the two germline ends. The DNA of the CDR3 is TGTGCCAGCTCACCCCCGGGACTCTCCCAAGAGACCCAGTACTTC. It specifies CASSPPGLSQETQYF. Filled out from reference TRBV18 and TRBJ2-5, the complete variable domain reads NAGVMQNPRHLVRRRGQEARLRCSPMKGHSHVYWYRQLPEEGLKFMVYLQKENIIDESGMPKERFSAEFPKEGPSILRIQQVVRGDSAAYFCASSPPGLSQETQYFGPGTRLLVL.

The rearrangement joins TRBV5-1 to TRBJ1-1, with 7 bases aligning to TRBD1. The V segment lost 7 bases and the J segment 5 bases; nucleotides outside the gene matches: 8. This CDR3 has 13 amino acids. Germline-derived CDR1 and CDR2 are SGHRS and YFSETQ. DNA of the CDR3: TGCGCCAGCCGTATTACAGGGGATACTGAAGCTTTCTTT. Translating gives CASRITGDTEAFF.

J is TRBJ2-5 and V is TRBV18; D ambiguous. Germline V gene sequence: CDR1 KGHSH, CDR2 LQKENI. CDR3 length equals 12 residues. With 4 bases removed from V and 5 bases from J, the gap between germline ends came to 8 bases. CDR3 nucleotides: TGTGCCAGCTCACTAAAGGAGGAGACCCAGTACTTC. This encodes CASSLKEETQYF.

The chain carries TRBV7-2 and TRBJ1-1, with 8 bases lining up with TRBD1. In germline, CDR1 is SGHTA, CDR2 FQGNSA. V trimming: 5 bases; J trimming: 5 bases; junction bases outside the gene matches: 19. This CDR3 region has 18 residues. CDR3 nucleotide sequence: TGTGCCAGCAGCCACAGGAGGGGAGGAGCAGGGGGCAGAACTGAAGCTTTCTTT. It is translated as CASSHRRGGAGGRTEAFF.